This TCR beta chain was sequenced for a study of OX40 agonist ivuxolimab in advanced cancers. Across the study: Patients were dosed with the agonistic anti-OX40 (CD134) antibody ivuxolimab. Enrolled patients in dose escalation had cancers that were hepatocellular carcinoma, melanoma, renal cell or head and neck cancer.

The CDR3 has 15 residues. Trimming left V 3 bases short and J 0 bases short, with 12 bases between. Germline V gives CDR1 SGHAT, CDR2 FQNNGV. Profiled with immunoSEQ multiplex PCR; TCRdb holds only in-frame clones, not every one. The data contain 70,000 or so clones, 84% of them singletons. Study-level points and caveats: In the 0.1 to 3.0 mg/kg range, CD4+ and CD8+ blood T cells had expanded clonally by week 6.

Points on this clone: The antigen is undetermined.

The sample here was CD4+ or CD8+ T cells sorted from blood, taken in a trial of the OX40 agonist ivuxolimab. The rearrangement links TRBV11-2 to TRBJ2-7, with D uncertain. The clonotype was recovered from an adult with an advanced solid tumor such as melanoma, head and neck, liver or kidney cancer. The CDR3 spells CASSLKALSSYEQYF. The CDR3 DNA reads TGTGCCAGCAGCTTGAAGGCATTAAGCTCCTACGAGCAGTACTTC.